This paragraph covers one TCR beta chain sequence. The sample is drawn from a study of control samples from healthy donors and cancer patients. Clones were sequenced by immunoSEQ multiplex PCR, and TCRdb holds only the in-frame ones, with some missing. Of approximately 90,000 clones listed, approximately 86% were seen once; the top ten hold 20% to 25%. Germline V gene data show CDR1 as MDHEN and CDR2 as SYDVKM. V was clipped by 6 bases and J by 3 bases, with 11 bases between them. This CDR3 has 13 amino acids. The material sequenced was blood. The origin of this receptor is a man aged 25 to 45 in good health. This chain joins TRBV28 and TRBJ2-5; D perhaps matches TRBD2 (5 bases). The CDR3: CASRPGVEETQYF. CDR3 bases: TGTGCCAGCAGGCCCGGGGTGGAAGAGACCCAGTACTTC. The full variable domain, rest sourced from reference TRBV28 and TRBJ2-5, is DVKVTQSSRYLVKRTGEKVFLECVQDMDHENMFWYRQDPGLGLRLIYFSYDVKMKEKGDIPEGYSVSREKKERFSLILESASTNQTSMYLCASRPGVEETQYFGPGTRLLVL.